The 5 T cell receptor beta chains given below trace back to one sample, sequenced in a study of breast tumors, draining lymph nodes, adjacent tissues. The lymph nodes were axillary draining lymph nodes from breast cancer patients. Each CDR3 protein gets one entry after TCRdb re-called the multiplex PCR reads with MiXCR. Here the sample spans 150,000 to 200,000 distinct CDR3 sequences, 31% being singletons. Sequencing was carried out using axillary lymph node tissue. Every receptor here comes from a female donor with breast cancer. Some clones in this sample may be carry-over from other donors' samples.

This clonotype came up many times. V is TRBV11-2 and J is TRBJ1-2, with 7 nucleotides matching TRBD1. This CDR3 has 13 amino acids. V gave up 7 bases and J gave up 3 bases; unmatched junction bases: 5. In germline, CDR1 is SGHAT, CDR2 FQNNGV. The DNA of the CDR3 is TGTGCCAGCAACCCCGGACAGGACTATGGCTACACCTTC. Protein product: CASNPGQDYGYTF.

This clonotype has a count of ten or more. V is TRBV6-2 or TRBV6-3 and J is TRBJ1-2; D is perhaps TRBD1 (6 bases). V was clipped by 7 bases and J by 2 bases, with 11 bases between them. The CDR3 spans 13 residues. Looked up from germline, CDR1 is MNHEY and CDR2 is SVGEGT. CDR3 bases: TGTGCCAGCAAGCGGGGGCCCAACTATGGCTACACCTTC. Protein: CASKRGPNYGYTF.

This clonotype was counted ten times or more. The chain couples TRBV19 to TRBJ2-1; TRBD2 agrees at 7 bases. The V and J ends lost 7 bases and 0 bases, in that order; junction bases with no gene match: 9. The CDR3 has 16 residues. Looked up from germline, CDR1 is LNHDA and CDR2 is SQIVND (reference sequence). This CDR3 is CASTGAGGSSYNEQFF. CDR3 sequence (DNA): TGTGCCAGTACCGGTGCGGGCGGGAGCTCCTACAATGAGCAGTTCTTC.

This clonotype was observed at least ten times. The chain links TRBV9 to TRBJ2-2, with TRBD1 matching over 12 bases. CDR1 is SGDLS, CDR2 YYNGEE, per germline. The CDR3 spans 17 residues. Trimming removed 2 bases from V and 7 bases from J; junction bases left unmatched: 9. CDR3 bases: TGTGCCAGCAGCGTGGCCCCGGGACAGGGGGCCGGCGGGGAGCTGTTTTTT. Encoded protein: CASSVAPGQGAGGELFF.

This clonotype appeared many times. The chain joins TRBV6-6 to TRBJ2-7; D might be TRBD1 or TRBD2, each matching 6 bases. With 6 bases removed from V and 3 bases from J, the gap between germline ends came to 18 bases. This CDR3 region has 15 residues. CDR1 is MNHNY and CDR2 is SVGAGI in the germline V gene (reference sequence). DNA of the CDR3: TGTGCCAGCAGCCCCGGGGGCCGGGGAAACTACGAGCAGTACTTC. This translates into CASSPGGRGNYEQYF.